These T cell receptor beta chains were read from a single sample in a study of T cell responses to AZD1222 COVID-19 vaccine. Sequencing was performed with immunoSEQ multiplex PCR; in TCRdb, only in-frame clones are kept and a portion is missing. The sample shows about 93,000 clones, about 86% of them seen only once. The source material was peripheral blood, sampled on day 0 of AZD1222 vaccination. These receptors came from an adult in good health. CDR3s include the opening cysteine and the closing phenylalanine or tryptophan. Clone sizes are given selectively: once, few, many, or a class where the clone is expanded.

>TRBV7-9|.|TRBJ1-2
CASSLGQGGYGYTF
>TRBV27|few|TRBJ1-5
CASSFSGAGQPQHF
>TRBV6-5|.|TRBJ1-1
CASRKERGNTEAFF
>TRBV5-6|.|TRBJ1-6
CASSSNRNNSPLHF
>TRBV6-5|.|TRBJ2-7
CASNTLGGVSYEQYF
>TRBV10-3|.|TRBJ2-4
CAISESTLAGGRDIQYF
>TRBV5-6|.|TRBJ1-4
CASSAYQGGKLFF
>TRBV6-1|.|TRBJ2-1
CASSDRGVEDNEQFF
>TRBV27|.|TRBJ2-5
CASSLRLAGAQETQYF
>TRBV15|.|TRBJ1-2
CATSRSANYGYTF
>TRBV7-8|.|TRBJ2-2
CASSLRSGRDYGGELFF
>TRBV28|.|TRBJ1-2
CASTSSQGFYGYTF
>TRBV6-1|few|TRBJ2-1
CASSELAPQTPMFF
>TRBV5-1|.|TRBJ1-4
CASSLFRGPNEKLFF
>TRBV5-1|once|TRBJ1-1
CASSRDGLQGTEAFF
>TRBV5-4|.|TRBJ2-7
CASSRDGSYEQYF
>TRBV4-1|.|TRBJ1-4
CASSGTGTLGEKLFF
>TRBV9|.|TRBJ2-7
CASSSVPGLNIYEQYF
>TRBV2|.|TRBJ1-1
CASSEQGVDSNTEAFF
>TRBV5-1|.|TRBJ2-5
CASSQHGQGKRLPETQYF
>TRBV4-2|.|TRBJ2-1
CASSQGLAGYNEQFF
>TRBV4-3|.|TRBJ1-5
CASSQGRGNQPQHF
>TRBV3-1/TRBV3-2|few|TRBJ1-6
CASSQVPQGNSPLHF
>TRBV27|.|TRBJ1-1
CASSFQGGNTEAFF
>TRBV4-3|.|TRBJ1-4
CASSQEGRDRVIF
>TRBV27|.|TRBJ1-6
CASREGDRGKYNSPLHF
>TRBV11-3|.|TRBJ1-1
CASSPDRARDTEAFF
>TRBV3-1/TRBV3-2|many|TRBJ2-2
CASSTTTSGGTGELFF
>TRBV7-9|.|TRBJ1-1
CASSPDTGGINTEAFF
>TRBV6-5|.|TRBJ2-3
CASSPRDTRTDTQYF
>TRBV4-3|.|TRBJ2-7
CASSQDRDSSYEQYF
>TRBV5-1|once|TRBJ1-1
CASSGTGTNTEAFF
>TRBV25-1|.|TRBJ2-7
CASSDRTGPYKSYEQYF
>TRBV6-5|.|TRBJ1-2
CASARGANYGYTF
>TRBV9|.|TRBJ2-7
CASSPGAFGSYEQYF
>TRBV6-1|.|TRBJ1-1
CASSVYDRGRDKDAEAFF
>TRBV7-9|.|TRBJ1-4
CASSLRAEKLFF